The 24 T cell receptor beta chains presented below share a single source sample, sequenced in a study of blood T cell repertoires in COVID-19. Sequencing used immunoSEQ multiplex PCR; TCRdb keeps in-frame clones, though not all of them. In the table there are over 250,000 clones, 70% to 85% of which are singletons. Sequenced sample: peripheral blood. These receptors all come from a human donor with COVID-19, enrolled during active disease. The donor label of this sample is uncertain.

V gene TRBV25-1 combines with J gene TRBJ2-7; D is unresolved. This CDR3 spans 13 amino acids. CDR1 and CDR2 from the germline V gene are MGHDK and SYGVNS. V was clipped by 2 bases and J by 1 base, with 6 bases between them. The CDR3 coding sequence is TGTGCCAGCAGTGAAGGCAGGTCCTACGAGCAGTACTTC. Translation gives CASSEGRSYEQYF.

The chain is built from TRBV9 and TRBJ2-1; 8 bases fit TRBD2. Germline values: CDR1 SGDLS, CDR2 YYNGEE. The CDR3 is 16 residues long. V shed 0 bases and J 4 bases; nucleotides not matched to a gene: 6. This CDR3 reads CASSVGSGGTYNEQFF. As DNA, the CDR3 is TGTGCCAGCAGCGTAGGGTCGGGAGGGACATACAATGAGCAGTTCTTC.

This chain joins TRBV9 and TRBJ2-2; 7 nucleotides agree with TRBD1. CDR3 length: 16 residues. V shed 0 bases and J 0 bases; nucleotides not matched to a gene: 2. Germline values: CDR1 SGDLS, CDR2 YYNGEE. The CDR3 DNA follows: TGTGCCAGCAGCGTAGGAGGGACAGCGAACACCGGGGAGCTGTTTTTT. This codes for CASSVGGTANTGELFF.

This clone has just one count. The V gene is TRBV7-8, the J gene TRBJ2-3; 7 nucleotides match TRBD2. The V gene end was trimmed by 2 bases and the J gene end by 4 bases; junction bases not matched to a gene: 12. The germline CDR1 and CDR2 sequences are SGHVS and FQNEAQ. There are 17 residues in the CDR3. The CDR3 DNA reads TGTGCCAGCAGCTTAAGACCGCGGGAGCTTTCCGCAGATACGCAGTATTTT. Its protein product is CASSLRPRELSADTQYF.

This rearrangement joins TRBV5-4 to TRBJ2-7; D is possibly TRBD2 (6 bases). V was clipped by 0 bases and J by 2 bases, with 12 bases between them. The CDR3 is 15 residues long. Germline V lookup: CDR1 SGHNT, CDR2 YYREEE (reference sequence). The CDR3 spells CASSLAGGLTYEQYF. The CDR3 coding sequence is TGTGCCAGCAGCTTGGCCGGGGGACTTACCTACGAGCAGTACTTC. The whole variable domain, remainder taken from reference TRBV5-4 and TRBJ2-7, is ETGVTQSPTHLIKTRGQQVTLRCSSQSGHNTVSWYQQALGQGPQFIFQYYREEENGRGNFPPRFSGLQFPNYSSELNVNALELDDSALYLCASSLAGGLTYEQYFGPGTRLTVT.

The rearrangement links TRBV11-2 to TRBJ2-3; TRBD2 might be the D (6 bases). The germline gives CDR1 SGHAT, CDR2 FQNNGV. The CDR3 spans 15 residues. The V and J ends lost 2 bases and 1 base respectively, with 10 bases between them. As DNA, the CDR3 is TGTGCCAGCAGCTTAAATCCTAGCGGCACAGATACGCAGTATTTT. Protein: CASSLNPSGTDTQYF.

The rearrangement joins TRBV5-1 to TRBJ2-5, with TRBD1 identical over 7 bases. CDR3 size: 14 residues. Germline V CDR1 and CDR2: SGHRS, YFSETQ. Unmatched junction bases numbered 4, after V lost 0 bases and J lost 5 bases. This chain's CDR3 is CASSLADRWETQYF. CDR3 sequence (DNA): TGCGCCAGCAGCTTGGCGGACAGGTGGGAGACCCAGTACTTC.

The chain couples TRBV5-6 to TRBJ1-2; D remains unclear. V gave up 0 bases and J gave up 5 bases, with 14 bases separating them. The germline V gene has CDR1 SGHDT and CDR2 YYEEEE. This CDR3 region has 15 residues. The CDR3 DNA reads TGTGCCAGCAGCTTGGCTCCAAACATCGGGTATGGCTACACCTTC. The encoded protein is CASSLAPNIGYGYTF.

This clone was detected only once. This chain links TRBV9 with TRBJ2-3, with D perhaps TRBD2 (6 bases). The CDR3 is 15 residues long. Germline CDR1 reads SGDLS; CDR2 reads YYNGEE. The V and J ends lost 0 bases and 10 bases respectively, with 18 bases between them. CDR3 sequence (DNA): TGTGCCAGCAGCGTAGTGGGAGGCCTCTCGTTGGCGCAGTATTTT. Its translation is CASSVVGGLSLAQYF.

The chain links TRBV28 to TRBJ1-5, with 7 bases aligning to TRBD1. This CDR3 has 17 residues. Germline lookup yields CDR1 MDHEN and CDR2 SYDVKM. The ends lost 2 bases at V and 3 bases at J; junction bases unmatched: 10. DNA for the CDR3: TGTGCCAGCAGTTTAGGGGCAGGGGGAATTCTCAATCAGCCCCAGCATTTT. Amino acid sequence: CASSLGAGGILNQPQHF.

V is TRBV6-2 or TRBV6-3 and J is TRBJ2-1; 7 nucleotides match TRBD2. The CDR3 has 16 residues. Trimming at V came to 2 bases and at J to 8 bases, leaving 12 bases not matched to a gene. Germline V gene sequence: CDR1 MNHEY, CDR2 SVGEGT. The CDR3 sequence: CASSYPRGGSFDEQFF. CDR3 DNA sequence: TGTGCCAGCAGTTACCCTCGGGGCGGGAGTTTCGATGAGCAGTTCTTC.

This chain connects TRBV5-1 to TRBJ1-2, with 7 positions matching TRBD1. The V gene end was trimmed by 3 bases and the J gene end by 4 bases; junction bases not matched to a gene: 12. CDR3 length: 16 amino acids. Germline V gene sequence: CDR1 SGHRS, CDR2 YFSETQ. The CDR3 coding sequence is TGCGCCAGCAGCTCCACACGAGGCAGGGGGGCCTATGGCTACACCTTC. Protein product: CASSSTRGRGAYGYTF.

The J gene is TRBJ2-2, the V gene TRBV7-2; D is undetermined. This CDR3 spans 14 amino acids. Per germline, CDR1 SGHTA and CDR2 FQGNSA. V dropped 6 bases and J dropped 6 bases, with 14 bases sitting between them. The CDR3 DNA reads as TGTGCCAGCAGTCGTGACTTCGGAGCCGGGGAGCTGTTTTTT. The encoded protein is CASSRDFGAGELFF.

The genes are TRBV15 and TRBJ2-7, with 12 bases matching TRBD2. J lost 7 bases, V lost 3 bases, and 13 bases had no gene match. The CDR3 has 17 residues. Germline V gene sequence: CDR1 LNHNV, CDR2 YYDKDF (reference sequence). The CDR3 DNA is TGTGCCACCAGCAGGCCCGGCAAGACTAGCGGGGGAATGGAGCAGTACTTC. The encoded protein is CATSRPGKTSGGMEQYF. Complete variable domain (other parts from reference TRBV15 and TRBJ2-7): DAMVIQNPRYQVTQFGKPVTLSCSQTLNHNVMYWYQQKSSQAPKLLFHYYDKDFNNEADTPDNFQSRRPNTSFCFLDIRSPGLGDTAMYLCATSRPGKTSGGMEQYFGPGTRLTVT.

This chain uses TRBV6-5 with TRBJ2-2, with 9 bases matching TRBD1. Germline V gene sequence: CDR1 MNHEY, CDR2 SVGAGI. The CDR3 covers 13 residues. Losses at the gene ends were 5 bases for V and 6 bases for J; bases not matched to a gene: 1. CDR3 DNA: TGTGCCAGCAGTCGACAGGGGGCCGGGGAGCTGTTTTTT. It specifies CASSRQGAGELFF.

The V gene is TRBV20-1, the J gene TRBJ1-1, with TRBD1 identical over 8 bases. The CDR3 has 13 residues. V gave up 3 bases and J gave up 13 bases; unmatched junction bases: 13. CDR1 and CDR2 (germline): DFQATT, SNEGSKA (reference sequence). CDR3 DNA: TGCAGTGCTAGTGCCGGGACAGGCCGTCTGGGTTTCTTT. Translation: CSASAGTGRLGFF.

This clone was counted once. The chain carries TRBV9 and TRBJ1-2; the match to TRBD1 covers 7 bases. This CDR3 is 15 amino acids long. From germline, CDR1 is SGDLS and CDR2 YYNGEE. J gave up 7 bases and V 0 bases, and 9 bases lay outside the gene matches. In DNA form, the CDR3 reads TGTGCCAGCAGCGTAGGGGCAGGGGGAGTAAGTGGCTACACCTTC. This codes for CASSVGAGGVSGYTF. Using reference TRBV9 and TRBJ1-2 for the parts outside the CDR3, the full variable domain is DSGVTQTPKHLITATGQRVTLRCSPRSGDLSVYWYQQSLDQGLQFLIQYYNGEERAKGNILERFSAQQFPDLHSELNLSSLELGDSALYFCASSVGAGGVSGYTFGSGTRLTVV.

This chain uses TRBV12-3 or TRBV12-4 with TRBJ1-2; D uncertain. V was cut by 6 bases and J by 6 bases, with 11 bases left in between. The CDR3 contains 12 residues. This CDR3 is CASSFSRDGYTF. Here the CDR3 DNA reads TGTGCCAGCAGCTTTAGCCGAGATGGCTACACCTTC.

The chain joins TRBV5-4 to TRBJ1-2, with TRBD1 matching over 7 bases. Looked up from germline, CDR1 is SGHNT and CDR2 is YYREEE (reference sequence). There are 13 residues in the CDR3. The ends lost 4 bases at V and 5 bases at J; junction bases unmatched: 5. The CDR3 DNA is TGTGCCAGCAGCCCCGACAGGGAATATGGCTACACCTTC. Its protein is CASSPDREYGYTF.

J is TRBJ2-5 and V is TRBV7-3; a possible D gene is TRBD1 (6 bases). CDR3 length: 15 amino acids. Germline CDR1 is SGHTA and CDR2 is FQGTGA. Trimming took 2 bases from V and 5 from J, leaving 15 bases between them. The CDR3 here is CASSLEGTRGETQYF. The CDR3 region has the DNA TGTGCCAGCAGCTTAGAGGGAACTAGGGGGGAGACCCAGTACTTC.

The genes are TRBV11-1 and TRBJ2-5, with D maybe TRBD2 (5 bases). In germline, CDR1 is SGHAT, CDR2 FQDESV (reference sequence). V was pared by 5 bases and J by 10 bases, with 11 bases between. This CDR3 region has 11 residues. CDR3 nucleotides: TGTGCCAGCAGCCTCTCTCGGGACCAGTACTTC. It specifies CASSLSRDQYF. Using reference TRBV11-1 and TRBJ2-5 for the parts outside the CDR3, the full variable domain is EAEVAQSPRYKITEKSQAVAFWCDPISGHATLYWYRQILGQGPELLVQFQDESVVDDSQLPKDRFSAERLKGVDSTLKIQPAELGDSAMYLCASSLSRDQYFGPGTRLLVL.

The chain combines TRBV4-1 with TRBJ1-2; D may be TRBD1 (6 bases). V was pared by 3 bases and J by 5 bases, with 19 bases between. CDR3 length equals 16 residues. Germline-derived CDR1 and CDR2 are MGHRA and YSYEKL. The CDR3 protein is CASSHAGGPREYGYTF. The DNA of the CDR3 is TGCGCCAGCAGCCATGCGGGGGGCCCCCGAGAATATGGCTACACCTTC.

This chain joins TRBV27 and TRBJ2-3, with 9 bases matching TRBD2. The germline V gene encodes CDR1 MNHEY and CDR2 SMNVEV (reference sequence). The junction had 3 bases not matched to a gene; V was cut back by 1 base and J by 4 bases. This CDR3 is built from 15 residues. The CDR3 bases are TGTGCCAGCAGTTTATTCGGGACTAGCCCAGATACGCAGTATTTT. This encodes CASSLFGTSPDTQYF.

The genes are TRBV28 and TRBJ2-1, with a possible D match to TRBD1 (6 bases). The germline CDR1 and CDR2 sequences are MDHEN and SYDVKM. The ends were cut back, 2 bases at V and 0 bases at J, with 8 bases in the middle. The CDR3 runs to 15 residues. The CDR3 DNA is TGTGCCAGCAGTTTAAGGACAGCCTCCTACAATGAGCAGTTCTTC. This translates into CASSLRTASYNEQFF.